The clone carrying this T cell receptor beta chain was counted only a few times. CDR3 size: 15 residues. Germline loops: CDR1 SGHRS, CDR2 YFSETQ. The trim removed 1 base at V and 5 bases at J, leaving 5 bases unmatched. This sample was included in a study of blood T cell repertoires in COVID-19. About the study: The United States, Italy and Spain were the sources of the acute and convalescent COVID-19 samples.

Data came from immunoSEQ multiplex PCR; TCRdb stores just in-frame clones and leaves some out. This table holds around 30,000 clones, 80% to 95% found once. What was sequenced was peripheral blood. The chain has TRBV5-1 and TRBJ1-1; 10 bases fit TRBD1. This clonotype was sampled from a man between 60 and 75 years old with acute or convalescent COVID-19. The CDR3 region is CASSLPGTGATEAFF. CDR3 nucleotide sequence: TGCGCCAGCAGCTTGCCAGGGACAGGGGCTACTGAAGCTTTCTTT.